What follows describes a single T cell receptor beta chain. Its matching antigen is unknown. Unique molecular identifiers were built into the TCRbeta library. TCRdb reprocessed the PCR reads via MiXCR and lists one record per CDR3 protein. The sample contains about 980,000 distinct CDR3 sequences, about 30% of which appear only once. This sample is part of a study of T-cell reconstitution after alpha-beta-depleted transplantation in children. The study's findings and limits: Several hundred expanded graft clones reportedly gave rise to the alpha-beta T cells present about two months after transplant. T-cell numbers and diversity one year post-transplant derived largely from freshly generated T cells.

Per the germline V gene, CDR1 is MNHEY and CDR2 is SVGEGT. V was trimmed by 6 bases and J by 5 bases, leaving 10 bases between them. The CDR3 extends over 12 amino acids. The genes are TRBV6-2 or TRBV6-3 and TRBJ1-2; D call uncertain. The TCR sequence derives from a boy under two years old who had a stem cell transplant for SCID, so the T cells may come from the graft donor. Sequenced material: PBMCs, mostly from graft donor cells, taken 360 days after TCRalphabeta/CD19-depleted stem cell transplant. This chain's CDR3 is CASSSFGYGYTF. The CDR3 nucleotides read TGTGCCAGCAGCTCGTTTGGGTATGGCTACACCTTC.